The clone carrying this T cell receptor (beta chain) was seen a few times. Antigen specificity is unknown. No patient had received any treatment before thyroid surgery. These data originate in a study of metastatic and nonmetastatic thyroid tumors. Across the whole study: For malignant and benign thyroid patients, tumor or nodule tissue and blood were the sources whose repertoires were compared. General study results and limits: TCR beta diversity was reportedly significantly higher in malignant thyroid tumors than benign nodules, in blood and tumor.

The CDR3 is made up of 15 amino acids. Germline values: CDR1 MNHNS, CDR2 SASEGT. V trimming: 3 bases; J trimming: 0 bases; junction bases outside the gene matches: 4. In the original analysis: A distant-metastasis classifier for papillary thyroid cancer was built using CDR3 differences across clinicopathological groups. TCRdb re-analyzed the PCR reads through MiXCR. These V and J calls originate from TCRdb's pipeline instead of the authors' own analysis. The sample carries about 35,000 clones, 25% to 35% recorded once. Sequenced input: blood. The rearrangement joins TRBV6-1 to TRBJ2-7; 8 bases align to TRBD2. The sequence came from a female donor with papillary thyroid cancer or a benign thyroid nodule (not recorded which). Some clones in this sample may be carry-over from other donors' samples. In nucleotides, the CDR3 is TGTGCCAGCAGTGAGGCCGGGACTAGCTCCTACGAGCAGTACTTC. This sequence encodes CASSEAGTSSYEQYF.